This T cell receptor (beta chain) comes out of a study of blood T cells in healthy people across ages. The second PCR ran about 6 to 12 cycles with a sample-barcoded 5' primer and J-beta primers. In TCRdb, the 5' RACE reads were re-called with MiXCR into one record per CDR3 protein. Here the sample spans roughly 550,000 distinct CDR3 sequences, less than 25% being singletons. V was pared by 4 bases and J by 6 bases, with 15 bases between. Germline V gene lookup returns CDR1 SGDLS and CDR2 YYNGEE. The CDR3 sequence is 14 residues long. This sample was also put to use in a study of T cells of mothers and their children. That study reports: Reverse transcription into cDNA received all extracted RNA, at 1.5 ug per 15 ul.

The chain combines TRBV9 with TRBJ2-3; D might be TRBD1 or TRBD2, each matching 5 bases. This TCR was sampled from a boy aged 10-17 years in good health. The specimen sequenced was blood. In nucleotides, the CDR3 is TGTGCCAGCAGCCCCGGGACCCCTGCGGATACGCAGTATTTT. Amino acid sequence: CASSPGTPADTQYF.